These T cell receptor beta chains were read from a single sample in a study of identical twins. Using its own MiXCR run on the 5' RACE reads, TCRdb lists one record per CDR3 protein. The sample has about 1.7 million distinct CDR3 sequences, under 35% seen once; the top ten hold around 0.3%. Sequenced material: cord blood. The receptors shown here come from a newborn girl in good health. Both conserved end residues are part of each CDR3. Each record gives: clone size, V gene, CDR3 protein. Part of the rows lack a size; the others show once, few, many or a class for expanded clones.

-,TRBV29-1,CSVDTLTRFYNEQFF
-,TRBV20-1,CSARGLAGETGELFF
-,TRBV6-6,CASSHRANTEAFF
few,TRBV5-1,CASSLGGHGYTF
few,TRBV27,CASSLSRDRGYTF
-,TRBV20-1,CSARGGLETHEQYF
-,TRBV14,CASSQGRADSSFSGNTIYF
-,TRBV10-2,CASSDSRGVSYNEQFF
few,TRBV5-1,CASSLVRLAPHNEQYF
-,TRBV6-5,CASSLQGAQTGELFF
once,TRBV7-2,CASSSRGQGGSGANVLTF
-,TRBV3-1,CASSQRDATDTQYF
-,TRBV20-1,CSAREGFSTDTQYF
-,TRBV2,CASSEVGRGLNQPQHF
few,TRBV29-1,CSVGRSNTGELFF
-,TRBV7-2,CASSSRFDDWWEQYF
few,TRBV7-9,CASSVSSGNNEQYF
few,TRBV7-2,CASSRDGSILNYGYTF
few,TRBV7-9,CASSLDSSRNTEAFF
-,TRBV30,CAWSVIPGELFF
-,TRBV7-9,CASSGAGVFYEQYF
-,TRBV5-1,CASSLEPGSNTGELFF
-,TRBV20-1,CSARDSGELSFEQYF
-,TRBV29-1,CSVASGGVGTDTQYF
many,TRBV27,CASKGGQGDYEQYF
-,TRBV12-3/TRBV12-4,CASSLQGHRDTQYF
few,TRBV24-1,CATSDPNRGQETQYF
few,TRBV27,CASTFSQTRNSPLHF
-,TRBV29-1,CSVEVLVETQYF
-,TRBV20-1,CSAREPGRNYGYTF
few,TRBV20-1,CSAEGQGLLYEQYF
once,TRBV5-1,CASSLVWTALPDEQFF